A single sample gave rise to the 3 T cell receptor beta chains below, sequenced in a study of pediatric ulcerative colitis. The rectum was sampled with one to two pinch biopsies at colonoscopy. The assay was immunoSEQ multiplex PCR, and TCRdb's table has in-frame clones only and misses some. Of tens of thousands of clones listed, roughly 70% are singletons. Sequencing was carried out using gut tissue. The receptor source for this set is a boy aged 5-17 years with severe ulcerative colitis.

The chain carries TRBV7-2 and TRBJ1-3; D is uncertain. Germline CDR1 is SGHTA and CDR2 is FQGNSA. V lost 6 bases and J 0 bases, leaving 12 bases between the germline ends. CDR3 size: 15 residues. The DNA of the CDR3 is TGTGCCAGCAGACCTCAGAGTTCCTCTGGAAACACCATATATTTT. It is translated as CASRPQSSSGNTIYF.

This clone was detected a few times. The genes are TRBV7-8 and TRBJ2-7; D not resolved. Trimming stripped 0 bases from V and 2 bases from J, with 20 bases between. CDR3 length: 18 residues. Germline assignment: CDR1 SGHVS and CDR2 FQNEAQ. In DNA, the CDR3 is TGTGCCAGCAGCTTAGCGATTGGAGAGGCAGGAGTTCCCTACGAGCAGTACTTC. It yields the protein CASSLAIGEAGVPYEQYF.

This clone was counted a single time. This rearrangement joins TRBV6-6 to TRBJ1-1; 8 bases align to TRBD1. The CDR3 loop spans 16 amino acids. Germline V lookup: CDR1 MNHNY, CDR2 SVGAGI (reference sequence). V lost 8 bases, J lost 5 bases, and 16 bases stayed unmatched. Here the CDR3 reads CASGFPQGAVRTEAFF. In DNA, the CDR3 is TGTGCCAGCGGGTTTCCCCAGGGGGCTGTTAGGACTGAAGCTTTCTTT.